The rows below give T cell receptor beta chains drawn from one sample of a study of cytomegalovirus exposure and HLA in healthy donors. TCRdb's table, derived via immunoSEQ multiplex PCR, lists solely in-frame clones and lacks some. The data contain some 170,000 clones, approximately 96% of them singletons. The sequenced sample consisted of PBMCs. These receptor sequences come from a woman in her late teens or twenties in good health and CMV-seronegative. CDR3s include the opening cysteine and the closing phenylalanine or tryptophan. The D gene is left open where the match is weak. Some rows have no size entry. The others give once, few or many, or a class for an expanded clone.

v_gene: TRBV14
abundance: -
d_gene: -
len: 17
j_gene: TRBJ2-3
CDR3aa: CASSHLRQAGITDTQYF
CDR3nt: TGTGCCAGCAGCCATTTAAGACAGGCAGGGATCACAGATACGCAGTATTTT

v_gene: TRBV10-3
abundance: -
d_gene: -
len: 14
j_gene: TRBJ1-2
CDR3aa: CAIRTGTPSYGYTF
CDR3nt: TGTGCCATCAGAACAGGGACCCCCTCCTATGGCTACACCTTC

v_gene: TRBV19
abundance: -
d_gene: -
len: 15
j_gene: TRBJ1-2
CDR3aa: CASSPPNRLTYGYTF
CDR3nt: TGTGCCAGTAGTCCCCCCAACAGGCTTACCTATGGCTACACCTTC

v_gene: TRBV7-3
abundance: -
d_gene: -
len: 20
j_gene: TRBJ2-2
CDR3aa: CASSIIGWGVVIGNTGELFF
CDR3nt: TGTGCCAGCAGCATCATTGGGTGGGGGGTTGTGATTGGGAACACCGGGGAGCTGTTTTTT

v_gene: TRBV29-1
abundance: -
d_gene: -
len: 18
j_gene: TRBJ1-2
CDR3aa: CSVERLWGGRGLGYGYTF
CDR3nt: TGCAGCGTTGAACGGTTATGGGGGGGACGCGGACTTGGATATGGCTACACCTTC

v_gene: TRBV2
abundance: -
d_gene: TRBD1
len: 16
j_gene: TRBJ1-2
CDR3aa: CASSEPRDRGNYGYTF
CDR3nt: TGTGCCAGCAGTGAACCTAGAGACAGGGGGAACTATGGCTACACCTTC

v_gene: TRBV7-2
abundance: -
d_gene: TRBD1
len: 14
j_gene: TRBJ1-2
CDR3aa: CASSSGGGRGGYTF
CDR3nt: TGTGCCAGCAGCTCCGGGGGCGGCAGGGGGGGCTACACCTTC

v_gene: TRBV9
abundance: -
d_gene: -
len: 15
j_gene: TRBJ2-5
CDR3aa: CASSSRGASQETQYF
CDR3nt: TGTGCCAGCTCTAGTCGGGGGGCCAGCCAAGAGACCCAGTACTTC

v_gene: TRBV5-8
abundance: -
d_gene: TRBD1
len: 16
j_gene: TRBJ2-3
CDR3aa: CASSLVVPGQADTQYF
CDR3nt: TGTGCCAGCAGCTTGGTCGTCCCGGGACAGGCAGATACGCAGTATTTT

v_gene: TRBV27
abundance: -
d_gene: -
len: 14
j_gene: TRBJ2-7
CDR3aa: CASSLGDTYYEQYF
CDR3nt: TGTGCCAGCAGTTTAGGGGACACCTACTACGAGCAGTACTTC

v_gene: TRBV7-9
abundance: -
d_gene: TRBD1
len: 14
j_gene: TRBJ1-1
CDR3aa: CASSLRQGGTEAFF
CDR3nt: TGTGCCAGCAGCTTAAGACAGGGTGGCACTGAAGCTTTCTTT

v_gene: TRBV20-1
abundance: -
d_gene: -
len: 11
j_gene: TRBJ1-1
CDR3aa: CSAPLNTEAFF
CDR3nt: TGCAGTGCTCCCTTGAACACTGAAGCTTTCTTT

v_gene: TRBV20-1
abundance: -
d_gene: -
len: 11
j_gene: TRBJ2-7
CDR3aa: CSVLVESEQYF
CDR3nt: TGCAGTGTTTTAGTCGAGTCCGAGCAGTACTTC

v_gene: TRBV2
abundance: -
d_gene: TRBD1
len: 14
j_gene: TRBJ2-7
CDR3aa: CAGITGGDNYEQYF
CDR3nt: TGTGCCGGAATCACAGGGGGCGATAACTACGAGCAGTACTTC

v_gene: TRBV7-2
abundance: -
d_gene: -
len: 14
j_gene: TRBJ2-1
CDR3aa: CASSPRGGTNEQFF
CDR3nt: TGTGCCAGCAGCCCCCGAGGAGGGACCAATGAGCAGTTCTTC

v_gene: TRBV7-8
abundance: -
d_gene: TRBD1
len: 15
j_gene: TRBJ2-5
CDR3aa: CASSADRGGGETQYF
CDR3nt: TGTGCCAGCAGCGCGGACAGGGGCGGGGGAGAGACCCAGTACTTC

v_gene: TRBV19
abundance: -
d_gene: -
len: 15
j_gene: TRBJ1-2
CDR3aa: CASSSDQGYSYGYTF
CDR3nt: TGTGCCAGTAGTTCCGACCAGGGATATAGCTATGGCTACACCTTC

v_gene: TRBV12-5
abundance: -
d_gene: TRBD2
len: 16
j_gene: TRBJ2-3
CDR3aa: CASGLDGSGGTDTQYF
CDR3nt: TGTGCTAGTGGTTTGGATGGTAGCGGGGGTACCGATACGCAGTATTTT

v_gene: TRBV9
abundance: -
d_gene: -
len: 13
j_gene: TRBJ2-2
CDR3aa: CASSKTGIRELFF
CDR3nt: TGTGCCAGCAGTAAAACAGGGATTCGGGAGCTGTTTTTT

v_gene: TRBV6-5
abundance: once
d_gene: TRBD1
len: 14
j_gene: TRBJ1-2
CDR3aa: CASRVGDSQLGYTF
CDR3nt: TGTGCCAGCAGGGTTGGGGACAGCCAGCTTGGCTACACCTTC